This T cell receptor (beta chain) was obtained from a study of T-cell memory formation after mild COVID-19. This clonotype was observed at least ten times. As yet, its antigen is unknown. Whole-study findings and limits: Clones that contracted clustered mainly in CM and EM if CD4+ and in EMRA if CD8+.

Libraries for TCRalpha and TCRbeta carried sample barcodes and unique molecular identifiers via 5'RACE. Via MiXCR, TCRdb re-called the 5' RACE reads, giving one row per CDR3 protein. The data show more than 350,000 distinct CDR3 sequences, around a sixth seen once. The sequenced sample consisted of PBMCs or a T cell subset sorted from them (not recorded which). This receptor was taken from a man between 18 and 29 years old who had mild COVID-19 (a few samples of this study predate the infection). Cell type and time point are not known.

The CDR3 DNA follows: TGTGCCAGCAGCTTCCCTAGCGGGGGGACAGATACGCAGTATTTT. It is translated as CASSFPSGGTDTQYF. This chain uses TRBV5-4 with TRBJ2-3; 11 nucleotides line up with TRBD2. Germline lookup yields CDR1 SGHNT and CDR2 YYREEE (reference sequence). V trimming: 2 bases; J trimming: 3 bases; junction bases outside the gene matches: 2. The CDR3 is 15 amino acids.